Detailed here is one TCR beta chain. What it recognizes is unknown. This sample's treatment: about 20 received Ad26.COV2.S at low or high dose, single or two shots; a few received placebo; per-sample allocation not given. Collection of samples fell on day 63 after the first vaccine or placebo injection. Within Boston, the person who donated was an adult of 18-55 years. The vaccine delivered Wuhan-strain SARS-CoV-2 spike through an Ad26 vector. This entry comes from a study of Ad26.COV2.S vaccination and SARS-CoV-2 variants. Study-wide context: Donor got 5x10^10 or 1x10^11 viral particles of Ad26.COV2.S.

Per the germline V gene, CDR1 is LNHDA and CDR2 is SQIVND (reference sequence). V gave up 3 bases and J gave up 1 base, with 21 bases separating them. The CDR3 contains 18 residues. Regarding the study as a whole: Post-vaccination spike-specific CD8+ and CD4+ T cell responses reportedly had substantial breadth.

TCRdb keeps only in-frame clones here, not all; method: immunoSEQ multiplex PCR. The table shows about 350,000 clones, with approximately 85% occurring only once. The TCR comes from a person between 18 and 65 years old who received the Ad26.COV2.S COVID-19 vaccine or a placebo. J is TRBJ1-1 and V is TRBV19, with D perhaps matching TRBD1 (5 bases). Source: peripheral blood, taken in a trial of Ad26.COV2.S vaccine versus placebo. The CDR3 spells CASSIRQLVYSTNTEAFF. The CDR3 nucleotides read TGTGCCAGTAGTATCCGACAGCTAGTGTATTCGACGAACACTGAAGCTTTCTTT.